A single sample gave rise to the 7 T cell receptor beta chains below, sequenced in a study of early T cells in non-severe SARS-CoV-2 infection. From the 5' RACE reads, TCRdb called clonotypes with MiXCR, one entry per CDR3 protein. The sample contains tens of thousands of distinct CDR3 sequences, 15% to 18% of which appear only once. Source material: whole blood. Every receptor here comes from an adult who was a healthcare worker with PCR-confirmed SARS-CoV-2 infection or an uninfected control (not recorded which).

Regarding this clonotype: The germline gene is not matched at one end of the junction; a read error may be the cause. The chain joins TRBV4-1 to TRBJ2-7; D may be TRBD1 (6 bases). The CDR3 is 12 amino acids. Germline loops: CDR1 MGHRA, CDR2 YSYEKL. In DNA form, the CDR3 reads TGCGCCAGCAGCCATGACCCGGGACAAGTACACTTC. Its protein is CASSHDPGQVHF.

This clonotype was observed many times. This rearrangement joins TRBV6-2 or TRBV6-3 to TRBJ2-3; D ambiguous. Trimming stripped 7 bases from V and 1 base from J, with 9 bases between. This CDR3 is 13 amino acids long. Germline loops: CDR1 MNHEY, CDR2 SVGEGT. The CDR3 region has the DNA TGTGCCAGCAACCCCTCGGGCACAGATACGCAGTATTTT. Translating it yields CASNPSGTDTQYF.

This clonotype was recorded a few times. The rearrangement uses TRBV6-4 and TRBJ2-2; D could derive from TRBD1 or TRBD2 (6 bases each). Per the germline V gene, CDR1 is MRHNA and CDR2 is SNTAGT. The ends were cut back, 2 bases at V and 6 bases at J, with 10 bases in the middle. The CDR3 has 14 amino acids. CDR3 loop: CASSDVGGAGELFF. CDR3 in DNA: TGTGCCAGCAGTGACGTCGGGGGCGCCGGGGAGCTGTTTTTT.

This chain links TRBV24-1 with TRBJ2-7, with TRBD2 matching 7 bases. The J segment lost 2 bases and the V segment lost 5 bases, leaving 8 bases of the junction unmatched. CDR1 and CDR2 from the germline V gene are KGHDR and SFDVKD. This CDR3 is 15 amino acids long. CDR3 amino acids: CATSGNQRGTYEQYF. The CDR3 DNA reads as TGTGCCACCAGTGGGAATCAGCGGGGTACCTACGAGCAGTACTTC.

V is TRBV7-2 and J is TRBJ2-2; D possibly matches TRBD1 or TRBD2 (5 bases each). Trimming pared 5 bases from V and 5 bases from J, leaving 21 bases between. Germline loops: CDR1 SGHTA, CDR2 FQGNSA. The CDR3 loop spans 17 amino acids. CDR3 sequence: CASSLRRSGTATGELFF. The CDR3 nucleotides are TGTGCCAGCAGCCTCAGGAGATCCGGGACCGCAACCGGGGAGCTGTTTTTT.

In its sample, this clonotype was seen a few times. This chain connects TRBV5-6 to TRBJ2-3; no clear D. Between the trimmed V and J ends, which lost 0 bases and 2 bases, there was a span of 10 bases. The CDR3 runs to 15 residues. CDR1 and CDR2 from the germline V gene are SGHDT and YYEEEE. The CDR3: CASSLAGRFTDTQYF. CDR3 nucleotides: TGTGCCAGCAGCTTGGCTGGGCGTTTCACAGATACGCAGTATTTT.

This clonotype was observed a handful of times. The gene calls are TRBV7-6 and TRBJ1-3; no clear D gene. V was pared by 0 bases and J by 0 bases, with 9 bases between. Germline V gives CDR1 SGHVS, CDR2 FNYEAQ. This CDR3 has 16 amino acids. CDR3: CASSLAGPASGNTIYF. Written as DNA, the CDR3 is TGTGCCAGCAGCTTAGCAGGACCGGCCTCTGGAAACACCATATATTTT. The full variable domain, its missing parts supplied by reference TRBV7-6 and TRBJ1-3, is GAGVSQSPRYKVTKRGQDVALRCDPISGHVSLYWYRQALGQGPEFLTYFNYEAQQDKSGLPNDRFSAERPEGSISTLTIQRTEQRDSAMYRCASSLAGPASGNTIYFGEGSWLTVV.